This TCR beta chain was found in a study of blood T cell repertoires in COVID-19. Measured with immunoSEQ multiplex PCR; TCRdb has only the in-frame clones, and not every one. Of roughly 130,000 clones in the sample, about 85% were seen once. Trimming removed 0 bases from V and 1 base from J; junction bases left unmatched: 8. CDR3 size: 19 residues. The V gene's germline CDR1 is SGHRS and CDR2 YFSETQ. This sequence was found in a woman in her 70s with COVID-19, enrolled during active disease. Sequenced material: peripheral blood. The genes are TRBV5-1 and TRBJ1-4; 11 bases are a match to TRBD1. The CDR3 DNA sequence: TGCGCCAGCAGCTTGGAGGGAGGGACAGGGGGGAAAACTAATGAAAAACTGTTTTTT. Encoded protein: CASSLEGGTGGKTNEKLFF.